The rows below give T cell receptor beta chains drawn from one sample of a study of response to subunit inactivated influenza vaccine. MiXCR, run by TCRdb on the RT-PCR reads, gives a single entry per CDR3 protein. The sample has about 800,000 distinct CDR3 sequences; 21% are singletons. Material: PBMCs from blood, obtained 4 to 6 days after vaccination. Receptors originate from a man aged 45-65 years who received an inactivated influenza vaccine. CDR3s include the opening cysteine and the closing phenylalanine or tryptophan. A D gene is named only where the DNA matches it firmly. Not every row has a clone size; where given, it reads once, few, many or a size class.

CDR3 DNA: TGTGCCAGCAGTTTAATAGGCAACCCCAGCTCGAATACGCAGTATTTT; CDR3 protein: CASSLIGNPSSNTQYF; D gene: .; clone size: .; V gene: TRBV28; J gene: TRBJ2-3
CDR3 DNA: TGTGCCAGCAGTTTTACACAGATGCGGGTCAATGAGCAGTTCTTC; CDR3 protein: CASSFTQMRVNEQFF; D gene: .; clone size: .; V gene: TRBV12-3/TRBV12-4; J gene: TRBJ2-1
CDR3 DNA: TGCAGTGCTAGAGACCCCCGAGGGGCTAACATTCAGTACTTC; CDR3 protein: CSARDPRGANIQYF; D gene: .; clone size: few; V gene: TRBV20-1; J gene: TRBJ2-4
CDR3 DNA: TGCAGCGTTCACCGACAGACTGAAGCACCCACCGGGGAGCTGTTTTTT; CDR3 protein: CSVHRQTEAPTGELFF; D gene: .; clone size: few; V gene: TRBV29-1; J gene: TRBJ2-2
CDR3 DNA: TGCAGTGCCAATTTAATACCGGGACAGGATGACTTCTATGGCTACACCTTC; CDR3 protein: CSANLIPGQDDFYGYTF; D gene: TRBD1; clone size: .; V gene: TRBV20-1; J gene: TRBJ1-2
CDR3 DNA: TGTGCCAGCAGGCCCCTGGGGAGGGAAAACTACGAGCAGTACTTC; CDR3 protein: CASRPLGRENYEQYF; D gene: TRBD2; clone size: .; V gene: TRBV6-1; J gene: TRBJ2-7
CDR3 DNA: TGTGCCATCAGTGAGAGAGGGACAGGGAACAATGAGCAGTTCTTC; CDR3 protein: CAISERGTGNNEQFF; D gene: TRBD1; clone size: .; V gene: TRBV10-3; J gene: TRBJ2-1
CDR3 DNA: TGTGCCAGCTCACCAACGACAGCTGGGGCCAACGTCCTGACTTTC; CDR3 protein: CASSPTTAGANVLTF; D gene: .; clone size: few; V gene: TRBV18; J gene: TRBJ2-6
CDR3 DNA: TGTGCCAGCAGCCAAGAGGCGGGAGAGATATACAATGAGCAGTTCTTC; CDR3 protein: CASSQEAGEIYNEQFF; D gene: TRBD2; clone size: few; V gene: TRBV4-2; J gene: TRBJ2-1
CDR3 DNA: TGCAGTGCTAGTCTGGCAGGGCCCCTAATGATCGCTGAAGCTTTCTTT; CDR3 protein: CSASLAGPLMIAEAFF; D gene: .; clone size: few; V gene: TRBV20-1; J gene: TRBJ1-1
CDR3 DNA: TGTGCCAGCAGCTGGGGAAAAGAGGAACTGTTTTTT; CDR3 protein: CASSWGKEELFF; D gene: .; clone size: .; V gene: TRBV5-6; J gene: TRBJ1-4
CDR3 DNA: TGCGCCAGCAGCTTGTTGACTGGACAGCGACAAGAGACCCAGTACTTC; CDR3 protein: CASSLLTGQRQETQYF; D gene: .; clone size: .; V gene: TRBV5-1; J gene: TRBJ2-5
CDR3 DNA: TGTGCCAGCAGCTTAGGCCCCGGGACCACTGAAGCTTTCTTT; CDR3 protein: CASSLGPGTTEAFF; D gene: .; clone size: .; V gene: TRBV7-3; J gene: TRBJ1-1
CDR3 DNA: TGTGCCAGCAGCTTGACCTTAGCGGGAGCTGGCAAAAACATTCAGTACTTC; CDR3 protein: CASSLTLAGAGKNIQYF; D gene: TRBD2; clone size: .; V gene: TRBV5-6; J gene: TRBJ2-4
CDR3 DNA: TGTGCCAGCAGCTTGGGACAGTTTGAGCAGTTCTTC; CDR3 protein: CASSLGQFEQFF; D gene: TRBD1; clone size: .; V gene: TRBV12-3/TRBV12-4; J gene: TRBJ2-1
CDR3 DNA: TGTGCCAGCAGCTTGGTCCCCATCAGGGGTGAGCAGTTCTTC; CDR3 protein: CASSLVPIRGEQFF; D gene: .; clone size: .; V gene: TRBV5-8; J gene: TRBJ2-1
CDR3 DNA: TGTGCCACATCAGGGACTAGCATCGATACGCAGTATTTT; CDR3 protein: CATSGTSIDTQYF; D gene: TRBD2; clone size: .; V gene: TRBV24-1; J gene: TRBJ2-3
CDR3 DNA: TGCAGTGCTTCCGGACTAGCGGGGGGCGCAGATACGCAGTATTTT; CDR3 protein: CSASGLAGGADTQYF; D gene: TRBD2; clone size: .; V gene: TRBV20-1; J gene: TRBJ2-3
CDR3 DNA: TGTGCCAGCAACAGGAATTCCGACTATGGCTACACCTTC; CDR3 protein: CASNRNSDYGYTF; D gene: .; clone size: .; V gene: TRBV9; J gene: TRBJ1-2
CDR3 DNA: TGCAGTGCTAGAGGTAGTCAGGGGATCTCCTACGAGCAGTACTTC; CDR3 protein: CSARGSQGISYEQYF; D gene: .; clone size: many; V gene: TRBV20-1; J gene: TRBJ2-7
CDR3 DNA: TGTGCCAGCAGCCAATCGGCGGGGGGGAGCTACGAGCAGTACTTC; CDR3 protein: CASSQSAGGSYEQYF; D gene: TRBD2; clone size: few; V gene: TRBV4-2; J gene: TRBJ2-7
CDR3 DNA: TGTGCCAGCAGCCAAGATATTCGTCTAGCGGGAGGACGTCACAATGAGCAGTTCTTC; CDR3 protein: CASSQDIRLAGGRHNEQFF; D gene: TRBD2; clone size: .; V gene: TRBV4-2; J gene: TRBJ2-1
CDR3 DNA: TGTGCCAGCGCTGGTGTAGTTTACGAGCAGTACTTC; CDR3 protein: CASAGVVYEQYF; D gene: .; clone size: .; V gene: TRBV12-3/TRBV12-4; J gene: TRBJ2-7
CDR3 DNA: TGTGCCACCAGCAGTATAGCGGGAGGTTTAGCCGAGCAGTACTTC; CDR3 protein: CATSSIAGGLAEQYF; D gene: TRBD2; clone size: .; V gene: TRBV15; J gene: TRBJ2-7
CDR3 DNA: TGCAGTGCGGTAGCGGGAGGGCGGAACAATGAGCAGTTCTTC; CDR3 protein: CSAVAGGRNNEQFF; D gene: TRBD2; clone size: few; V gene: TRBV20-1; J gene: TRBJ2-1
CDR3 DNA: TGCGCCAGCCAGGGAGATACTGAAGCTTTCTTT; CDR3 protein: CASQGDTEAFF; D gene: .; clone size: few; V gene: TRBV5-1; J gene: TRBJ1-1